What follows are 24 T cell receptor beta chains derived from one specimen sequenced in a study of T cell repertoires in cytomegalovirus infection. Each CDR3 protein gets one entry after TCRdb re-called the reads with MiXCR. The table lists some 77,000 distinct CDR3 sequences, 3.7% of them singletons. The sequenced sample was PBMCs. These receptors were obtained from a human donor in good health (CMV status not recorded). Some clones in this sample may be carry-over from other donors' samples.

At least ten counts were recorded for this clonotype. The chain joins TRBV27 to TRBJ1-5, with D unresolved. The CDR3 is made up of 14 amino acids. V was pared by 5 bases and J by 0 bases, with 8 bases between. Germline-derived CDR1 and CDR2 are MNHEY and SMNVEV (reference sequence). CDR3 DNA sequence: TGTGCCAGCAGTCCCCGGGTTAGCAATCAGCCCCAGCATTTT. As protein: CASSPRVSNQPQHF.

This clonotype was seen repeatedly, ten times or more. This chain connects TRBV28 to TRBJ2-1, with D perhaps matching TRBD1 (5 bases). The CDR3 contains 13 residues. Germline V CDR1 and CDR2: MDHEN, SYDVKM. V was shortened by 7 bases and J by 1 base, with 8 bases between the two germline ends. CDR3 sequence reads: CASKAGSYNEQFF. The CDR3 region has the DNA TGTGCCAGCAAAGCAGGGTCCTACAATGAGCAGTTCTTC.

This clonotype has a count of ten or more. This chain uses TRBV6-5 with TRBJ2-5; D not certain. This CDR3 spans 12 amino acids. Trimming took 5 bases from V and 1 from J, leaving 5 bases between them. Germline V gives CDR1 MNHEY, CDR2 SVGAGI. The chain's CDR3 is CASSRPQETQYF. DNA for the CDR3: TGTGCCAGCAGTCGACCCCAAGAGACCCAGTACTTC.

Many counts were recorded for this clonotype. This rearrangement joins TRBV12-3 or TRBV12-4 to TRBJ1-5; 7 nucleotides agree with TRBD1. Trimming removed 5 bases from V and 4 bases from J; junction bases left unmatched: 5. The CDR3 loop spans 14 amino acids. CDR3 nucleotides: TGTGCCAGCAGTAAACAGGGGAAAAATCAGCCCCAGCATTTT. Protein product: CASSKQGKNQPQHF.

This clonotype has at least ten counts. The V call is TRBV20-1, the J call TRBJ2-3; D possibly corresponds to TRBD2 (5 bases). Looked up from germline, CDR1 is DFQATT and CDR2 is SNEGSKA (reference sequence). This CDR3 contains 12 residues. The CDR3 DNA follows: TGCGGATTGGGCGGGTTCGGGGATACGCAGTATTTT. Encoded protein: CGLGGFGDTQYF.

Only a few counts were recorded for this clonotype. CDR3 residues: CASRPGVQETQYF. For the CDR3, the DNA is TGTGCCAGCAGGCCGGGGGTACAAGAGACCCAGTACTTC. The chain recombines TRBV6-2 or TRBV6-3 with TRBJ2-5; possible D gene TRBD2, 6 bases. Germline V gene sequence: CDR1 MNHEY, CDR2 SVGEGT. V was trimmed by 6 bases and J by 2 bases, leaving 10 bases between them. This CDR3 has 13 amino acids.

This clonotype was detected many times. The chain employs TRBV2 and TRBJ1-1; 7 nucleotides match TRBD1. The junction had 5 bases not matched to a gene; V was cut back by 6 bases and J by 1 base. Germline V gene lookup returns CDR1 SNHLY and CDR2 FYNNEI. The CDR3 has 14 amino acids. CDR3 sequence (DNA): TGTGCCAGCAGATCCGGGACAGCGAACACTGAAGCTTTCTTT. Residues: CASRSGTANTEAFF.

In this sample, this clonotype turned up many times. This chain links TRBV7-9 with TRBJ2-5; D might be TRBD1 or TRBD2, each matching 5 bases. V lost 5 bases to trimming and J lost 7 bases, with 23 bases between them. The CDR3 length is 16 residues. Looked up from germline, CDR1 is SEHNR and CDR2 is FQNEAQ (reference sequence). The CDR3, as DNA: TGTGCCAGCAGCGATACTGGGACCGCCCTTCGGGGGACCCAGTACTTC. This translates into CASSDTGTALRGTQYF.

This clonotype was seen ten or more times. Written as DNA, the CDR3 is TGCGCCAGCAGTATGAGCGGGAATGAGCAGTTCTTC. This encodes CASSMSGNEQFF. The chain joins TRBV10-1 to TRBJ2-1; weak D call: TRBD2 (6 bases). CDR3 length equals 12 residues. Germline V lookup: CDR1 WNHNN, CDR2 SYGVQD (reference sequence). Trimming left V 5 bases short and J 7 bases short, with 9 bases between.

Ten or more counts support this clonotype. This sequence joins TRBV4-3 and TRBJ1-1; no clear D gene. V lost 0 bases and J lost 5, with 10 bases in between. Per germline, CDR1 LGHNA and CDR2 YSLEER. The CDR3 loop spans 14 amino acids. DNA for the CDR3: TGCGCCAGCAGCCAAGAGCAGGAGGGAACTGAAGCTTTCTTT. As protein: CASSQEQEGTEAFF.

This clonotype has at least ten counts. The chain uses TRBV7-2 and TRBJ1-6; D is uncertain. The CDR3 is made up of 17 amino acids. Trimming removed 1 base at V and 0 bases at J, with 10 bases between. Germline CDR1 SGHTA, CDR2 FQGNSA. CDR3 coding DNA: TGTGCCAGCAGCTTAGGTAGTCAAACCTCCTATAATTCACCCCTCCACTTT. Protein: CASSLGSQTSYNSPLHF.

This clonotype was observed at least ten times. This chain joins TRBV6-2 or TRBV6-3 and TRBJ1-5; D is perhaps TRBD1 (6 bases). Trimming shortened V by 7 bases and J by 4 bases, and 14 bases separated the two germline ends. The CDR3 runs 14 residues. The germline V gene has CDR1 MNHEY and CDR2 SVGEGT. The CDR3 reads CASTFTGLNQPQHF. The CDR3 nucleotides are TGTGCCAGCACATTTACAGGGTTAAATCAGCCCCAGCATTTT.

This clonotype was seen ten or more times. V is TRBV12-3 or TRBV12-4 and J is TRBJ1-2; 8 bases fit TRBD1. With 3 bases clipped from V and 6 bases from J, the junction kept 6 bases outside the gene matches. The CDR3 runs to 14 residues. CDR3 region: CASSFGQGRDGYTF. The CDR3 DNA reads as TGTGCCAGCAGTTTCGGACAGGGCAGAGATGGCTACACCTTC.

This clonotype was seen many times. The chain uses TRBV19 and TRBJ2-7, with D perhaps TRBD1 (6 bases). Trimming cost V 6 bases and J 2 bases, with 20 bases left between them. Germline CDR1 is LNHDA and CDR2 is SQIVND (reference sequence). This CDR3 comprises 16 residues. Written as DNA, the CDR3 is TGTGCCAGTAGCTCGGGCAATCTGGGACACCCCTACGAGCAGTACTTC. Amino acids: CASSSGNLGHPYEQYF.

CDR3 coding DNA: TGTGCCAGCAGCCGCACCGGAATCCGACAGGGTCCTCGCGAGCAGTACTTC. Translating gives CASSRTGIRQGPREQYF. J is TRBJ2-7 and V is TRBV7-2, with 7 bases that match TRBD1. Looked up from germline, CDR1 is SGHTA and CDR2 is FQGNSA. The CDR3 totals 17 residues. Trimming removed 5 bases from V and 6 bases from J; junction bases left unmatched: 19.

The table lists this clonotype with many counts. The chain combines TRBV6-2 or TRBV6-3 with TRBJ1-1; TRBD1 agrees at 7 bases. Per the germline V gene, CDR1 is MNHEY and CDR2 is SVGEGT. The CDR3 extends over 16 amino acids. The ends lost 5 bases at V and 3 bases at J; junction bases unmatched: 12. Here the CDR3 reads CASSLTKQGMDTEAFF. CDR3 DNA: TGTGCCAGCAGTCTAACGAAACAGGGGATGGACACTGAAGCTTTCTTT.

This clonotype occurred many times. This chain connects TRBV20-1 to TRBJ1-1, with no clear D. Between the trimmed V and J ends, which lost 1 base and 7 bases, there was a span of 10 bases. From germline, CDR1 is DFQATT and CDR2 SNEGSKA (reference sequence). The CDR3 totals 12 residues. The CDR3 nucleotides are TGCAGTGCTAGAGGAGGAAGAGGTGAAGCTTTCTTT. Translated, it gives CSARGGRGEAFF.

This clonotype has more than one count but fewer than ten. This sequence joins TRBV19 and TRBJ1-5; D remains ambiguous. Germline loops: CDR1 LNHDA, CDR2 SQIVND (reference sequence). V lost 9 bases and J lost 0, with 15 bases in between. The CDR3 is 15 residues long. The CDR3 region is CASQSRANSNQPQHF. The CDR3 DNA is TGTGCCAGCCAATCCCGAGCCAATAGCAATCAGCCCCAGCATTTT.

This clonotype was picked up many times. The rearrangement joins TRBV7-2 to TRBJ1-2, with TRBD1 identical over 9 bases. V lost 5 bases and J lost 7; bases outside the gene matches: 5. The CDR3 loop spans 13 amino acids. CDR1 SGHTA and CDR2 FQGNSA come from the germline V gene. The chain's CDR3 is CASSPRQGVGYTF. CDR3 coding DNA: TGTGCCAGCAGCCCCAGACAGGGGGTTGGCTACACCTTC.

Many counts were recorded for this clonotype. The V call is TRBV7-2, the J call TRBJ2-7; D may correspond to TRBD1 or TRBD2 (5 bases each). V was cut by 1 base and J by 0 bases, with 10 bases left in between. This CDR3 has 15 amino acids. Looked up from germline, CDR1 is SGHTA and CDR2 is FQGNSA. The chain's CDR3 is CASSLGDASSYEQYF. Written as DNA, the CDR3 is TGTGCCAGCAGCTTAGGGGACGCGAGCTCCTACGAGCAGTACTTC.

This clonotype was counted ten times or more. The chain carries TRBV7-2 and TRBJ1-2; no clear D gene. Between the trimmed V and J ends, which lost 5 bases and 8 bases, there was a span of 18 bases. The germline CDR1 and CDR2 sequences are SGHTA and FQGNSA. CDR3 size: 14 residues. The CDR3 DNA sequence: TGTGCCAGCAGCCCAGCTTCATTGGGTTGGGGCTACACCTTC. Translated: CASSPASLGWGYTF.

This clonotype showed up many times. The rearrangement joins TRBV11-2 to TRBJ1-1; D uncertain. This CDR3 has 15 amino acids. V was cut by 0 bases and J by 4 bases, with 12 bases left in between. Germline loops: CDR1 SGHAT, CDR2 FQNNGV. The CDR3 protein is CASSLDTGWGTEAFF. The CDR3 region has the DNA TGTGCCAGCAGCTTAGATACGGGATGGGGCACTGAAGCTTTCTTT.

This clonotype came up a few times. The chain couples TRBV12-3 or TRBV12-4 to TRBJ1-4; tentatively, D is TRBD1 (6 bases). Trimming stripped 6 bases from V and 0 bases from J, with 11 bases between. The CDR3 runs to 15 residues. The CDR3 nucleotides are TGTGCCAGCAGCCTGGACAGAACAACTAATGAAAAACTGTTTTTT. It is translated as CASSLDRTTNEKLFF.

This clonotype has ten or more counts. The chain combines TRBV19 with TRBJ1-3, with D uncertain. V was trimmed by 3 bases and J by 0 bases, leaving 6 bases between them. The length of the CDR3 is 14 residues. CDR1 and CDR2 from the germline V gene are LNHDA and SQIVND (reference sequence). CDR3 nucleotides: TGTGCCAGTAGTATCCGAGACTCTGGAAACACCATATATTTT. Translation: CASSIRDSGNTIYF.